This section outlines one T cell receptor (beta chain) sequence together with its context. V was trimmed by 7 bases and J by 4 bases, leaving 11 bases between them. Per the germline V gene, CDR1 is SGHTA and CDR2 is FQGNSA. There are 13 residues in the CDR3. This record comes from a study of blood T cell repertoires in COVID-19. Using immunoSEQ multiplex PCR, the repertoire was profiled, and TCRdb retains in-frame clones only, with some absent. The table lists 200,000 to 250,000 clones, around 80% of them singletons, with 3.4% in the top ten. The J gene is TRBJ2-1, the V gene TRBV7-2; TRBD2 might be the D (6 bases). The sample comprised peripheral blood. The origin of this receptor is a woman between 18 and 29 years old with acute or convalescent COVID-19. The CDR3 sequence is CASTPGLYNEQFF. Here the CDR3 DNA reads TGTGCCAGCACCCCGGGACTTTACAATGAGCAGTTCTTC.